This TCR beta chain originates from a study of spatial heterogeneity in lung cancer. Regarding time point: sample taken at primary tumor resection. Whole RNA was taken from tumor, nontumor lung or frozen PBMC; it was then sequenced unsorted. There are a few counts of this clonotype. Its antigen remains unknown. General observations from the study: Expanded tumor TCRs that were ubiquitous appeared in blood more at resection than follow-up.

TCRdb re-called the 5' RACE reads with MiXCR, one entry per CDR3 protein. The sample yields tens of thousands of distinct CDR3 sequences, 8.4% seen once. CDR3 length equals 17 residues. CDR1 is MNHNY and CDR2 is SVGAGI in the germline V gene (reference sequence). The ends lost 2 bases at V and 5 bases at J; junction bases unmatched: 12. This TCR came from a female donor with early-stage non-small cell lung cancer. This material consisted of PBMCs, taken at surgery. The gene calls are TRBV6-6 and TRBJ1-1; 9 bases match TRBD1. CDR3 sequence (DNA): TGTGCCAGCAGTTACCAAGGGACAGGGAAAAGAAGGACTGAAGCTTTCTTT. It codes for CASSYQGTGKRRTEAFF.